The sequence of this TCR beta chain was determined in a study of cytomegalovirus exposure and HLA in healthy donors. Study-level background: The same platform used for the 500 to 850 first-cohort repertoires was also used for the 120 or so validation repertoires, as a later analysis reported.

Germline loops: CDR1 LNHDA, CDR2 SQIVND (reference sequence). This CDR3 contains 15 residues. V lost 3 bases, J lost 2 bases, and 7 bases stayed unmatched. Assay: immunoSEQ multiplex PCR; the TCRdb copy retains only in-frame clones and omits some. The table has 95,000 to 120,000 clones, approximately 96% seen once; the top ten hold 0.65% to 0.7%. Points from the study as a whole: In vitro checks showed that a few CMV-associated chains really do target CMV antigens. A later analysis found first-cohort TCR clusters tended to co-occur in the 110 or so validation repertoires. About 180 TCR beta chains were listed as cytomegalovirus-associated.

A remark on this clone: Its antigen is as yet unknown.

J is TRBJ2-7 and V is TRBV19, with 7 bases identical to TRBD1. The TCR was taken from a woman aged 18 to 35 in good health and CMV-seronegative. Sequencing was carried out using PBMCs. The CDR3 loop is CASSIEGGFTYEQYF. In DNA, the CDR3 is TGTGCCAGTAGTATTGAAGGGGGCTTTACCTACGAGCAGTACTTC.